What follows is one T cell receptor beta chain and its context. The antigen is not known. V was clipped by 1 base and J by 0 bases, with 19 bases between them. The CDR3 is 20 residues long. This entry is derived from a study of monozygotic twins with cystic fibrosis. Study outcomes and limitations: Monozygotic CF twin pairs shared significantly more nucleotide-identical clonotypes than unrelated CF individuals did.

Some clones are missing from TCRdb's copy, which holds only in-frame ones; the method was immunoSEQ multiplex PCR. The repertoire holds tens of thousands of clones, with 91% as singletons. Material for sequencing was blood. The V and J genes are TRBV23-1 and TRBJ1-6; perhaps TRBD1 as D (5 bases). TRBV23-1 is annotated as an ORF whose role is uncertain. This TCR derives from a girl aged 2-15 years with cystic fibrosis. The CDR3 loop reads CASSQWGREHPSSYNSPLHF. Here the CDR3 DNA reads TGCGCCAGCAGTCAATGGGGCAGAGAACACCCGAGCTCCTATAATTCACCCCTCCACTTT.